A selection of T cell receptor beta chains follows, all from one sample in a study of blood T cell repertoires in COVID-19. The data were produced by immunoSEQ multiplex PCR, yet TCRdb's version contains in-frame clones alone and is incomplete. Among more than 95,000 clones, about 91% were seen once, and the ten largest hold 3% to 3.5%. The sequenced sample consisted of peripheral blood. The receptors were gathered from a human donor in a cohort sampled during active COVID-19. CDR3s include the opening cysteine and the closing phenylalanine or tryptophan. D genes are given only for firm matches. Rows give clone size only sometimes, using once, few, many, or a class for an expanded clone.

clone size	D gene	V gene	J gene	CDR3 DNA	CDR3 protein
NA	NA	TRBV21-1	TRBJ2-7	TGTGCCAGCAGCCTTCTAGCGGGAGGGAACACTCCCTACGAGCAGTACTTC	CASSLLAGGNTPYEQYF
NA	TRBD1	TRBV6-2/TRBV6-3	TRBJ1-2	TGTGCCAGCAGTTACTCGAAAGACAGGGGGGACTATGGCTACACCTTC	CASSYSKDRGDYGYTF
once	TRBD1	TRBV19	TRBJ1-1	TGTGCCAGTAGTATATCCCCGACAGGGTACACTGAAGCTTTCTTT	CASSISPTGYTEAFF
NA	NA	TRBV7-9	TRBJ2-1	TGTGCCAGCAGGGGACTCGAGGGGGCCGACTACAATGAGCAGTTCTTC	CASRGLEGADYNEQFF
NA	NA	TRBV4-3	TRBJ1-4	TGCGCCAGCAGCTGGGGCGCGGGGGCAACTAATGAAAAACTGTTTTTT	CASSWGAGATNEKLFF
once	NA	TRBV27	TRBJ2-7	TGTGCCAGCAGCTTGAGAGTGGCGGGTGGCTACGAGCAGTACTTC	CASSLRVAGGYEQYF
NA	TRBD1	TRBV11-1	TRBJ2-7	TGTGCCAGCAGCTCGGGACAGGGGGCCTACGAGCAGTACTTC	CASSSGQGAYEQYF
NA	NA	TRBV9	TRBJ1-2	TGTGCCAGCAGCGACGGGGGACTTACTAACTATGGCTACACCTTC	CASSDGGLTNYGYTF
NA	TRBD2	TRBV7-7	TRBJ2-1	TGTGCCAGCAGCTTAGGCACCCTCACTAGCGGGAGCGGTAATGAGCAGTTCTTC	CASSLGTLTSGSGNEQFF
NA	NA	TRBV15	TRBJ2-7	TGTGCCACCAGCAGGGGCGACGAGCAGTACTTC	CATSRGDEQYF
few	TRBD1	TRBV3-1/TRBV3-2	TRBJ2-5	TGTGCCAGCAGCCAACGGGCAGGGGGCATCCAAGAGACCCAGTACTTC	CASSQRAGGIQETQYF
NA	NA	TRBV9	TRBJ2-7	TGTGCCAGCAGCCCGAGAGAGGGGGCCTACGAGCAGTACTTC	CASSPREGAYEQYF
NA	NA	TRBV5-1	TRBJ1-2	TGCGCCAGCAGCGCGGGGGCGTCGGAAGGCTATGGCTACACCTTC	CASSAGASEGYGYTF
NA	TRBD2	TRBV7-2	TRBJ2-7	TGTGCCAGCAGCCCCGGACTAGCGGGAGCGCCCAGATTCTACGAGCAGTACTTC	CASSPGLAGAPRFYEQYF
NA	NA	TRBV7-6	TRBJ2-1	TGTGCCAGCAGCTTAGAGGGACAAGTGGGGGGGGAGAGCAATGAGCAGTTCTTC	CASSLEGQVGGESNEQFF
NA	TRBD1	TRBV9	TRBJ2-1	TGTGCCAGCAGCTTCTCAAGGGGACAGGGCTTCTACAATGAGCAGTTCTTC	CASSFSRGQGFYNEQFF
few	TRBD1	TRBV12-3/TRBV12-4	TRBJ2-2	TGTGCCAGCAGGCAACAGGGGGCCGGGGAGCTGTTTTTT	CASRQQGAGELFF
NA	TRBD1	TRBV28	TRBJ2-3	TGTGCCAGCAGTTCCGGGACAGGGGGCGCAGCAGATACGCAGTATTTT	CASSSGTGGAADTQYF
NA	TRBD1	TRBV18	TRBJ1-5	TGTGCCAGCTCACTCGGACAGGGGGCGGGCCAGGAGCCCCAGCATTTT	CASSLGQGAGQEPQHF
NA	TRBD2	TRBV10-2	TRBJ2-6	TGCGCCAGCAGTGAAGCTAGCGGGGGAAGCTCTGGGGCCAACGTCCTGACTTTC	CASSEASGGSSGANVLTF
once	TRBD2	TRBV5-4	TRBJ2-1	TGTGCCAGCAGCAAAGTTAGCGGGGGGGCCTCCTACAATGAGCAGTTCTTC	CASSKVSGGASYNEQFF
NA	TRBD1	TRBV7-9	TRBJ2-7	TGTGCCAGCAGCCCTCGGGACAGCTCCTACGAGCAGTACTTC	CASSPRDSSYEQYF
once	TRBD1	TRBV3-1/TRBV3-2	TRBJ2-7	TGTGCCAGCAGCCAAACACAGGGGGCGGGCGAGCAGTACTTC	CASSQTQGAGEQYF
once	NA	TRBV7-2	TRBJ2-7	TGTGCCAGCAGCTTAGGCCGCGGGGGCGTCGAGCAGTACTTC	CASSLGRGGVEQYF
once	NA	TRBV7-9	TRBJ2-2	TGTGCCAGCAGCTTAGGAGGGACGAACACCGGGGAGCTGTTTTTT	CASSLGGTNTGELFF
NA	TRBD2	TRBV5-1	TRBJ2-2	TGCGCCAGCAGCTGGGGACTAGCGGGAGGGCCCGGGGAGCTGTTTTTT	CASSWGLAGGPGELFF
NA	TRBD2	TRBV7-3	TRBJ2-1	TGTGCCAGCAGCTTGGACGGGGTGCGGGGGACGAGGAATGAGCAGTTCTTC	CASSLDGVRGTRNEQFF
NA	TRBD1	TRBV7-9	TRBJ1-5	TGTGCCAGCAGCCTGGGACAGGGGAATCAGCCCCAGCATTTT	CASSLGQGNQPQHF
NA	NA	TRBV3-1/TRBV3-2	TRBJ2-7	TGTGCCAGCAGCCAAGGGCCGAGACCGAACAGCAACGAGCAGTACTTC	CASSQGPRPNSNEQYF
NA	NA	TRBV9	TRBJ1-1	TGTGCCAGCAGCGTAGTGCAGGGTGGTTCGAGTGAAGCTTTCTTT	CASSVVQGGSSEAFF
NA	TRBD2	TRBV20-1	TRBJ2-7	TGCAGTGCTAGTGGGGCTAGCGGGGCCTCCTACGAGCAGTACTTC	CSASGASGASYEQYF
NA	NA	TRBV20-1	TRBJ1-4	TGCAGTGCTATGCCTAATGAGGGACTGTTTTTT	CSAMPNEGLFF
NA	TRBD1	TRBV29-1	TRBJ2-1	TGCAGCACCGGGACAGGGGAGATTGAGCAGTTCTTC	CSTGTGEIEQFF
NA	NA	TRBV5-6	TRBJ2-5	TGTGCCAGCGGCCAGGGTTGGGTTCAAGAGACCCAGTACTTC	CASGQGWVQETQYF
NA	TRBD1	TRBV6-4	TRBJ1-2	TGTGCCAGCAGTGACCCCGACAGGGCGACTAACTATGGCTACACCTTC	CASSDPDRATNYGYTF
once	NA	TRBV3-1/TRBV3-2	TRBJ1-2	TGTGCCAGCAGCCAAGAATTGGCCTATGGCTACACCTTC	CASSQELAYGYTF
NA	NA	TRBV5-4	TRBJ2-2	TGTGCCAGCAGCTCCCCCCAGGGTACGAACACCGGGGAGCTGTTTTTT	CASSSPQGTNTGELFF
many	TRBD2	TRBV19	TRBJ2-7	TGTGCCAGTAGCACCACTAGCGGGGGGCCGAACGAGCAGTACTTC	CASSTTSGGPNEQYF
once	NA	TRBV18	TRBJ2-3	TGTGCCAGCTCACCGTACTCTCTAGCCCTCACAGATACGCAGTATTTT	CASSPYSLALTDTQYF
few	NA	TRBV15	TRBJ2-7	TGTGCCACCAGAGATGGAGTTCGGTCCTACGAGCAGTACTTC	CATRDGVRSYEQYF